This T cell receptor (beta chain) stems from a study of metastatic and nonmetastatic thyroid tumors (dated by TCRdb to 2019 to 2021). Background for the entire study: For patients with malignant and with benign thyroid disease, the researchers compared repertoires between peripheral blood samples and tumor or nodule tissue samples. Overall study results and their limits: In both blood and tumor samples, malignant tumors were reported to have significantly higher TCR beta diversity than benign nodules.

Looking up the germline V gene yields CDR1 MNHEY and CDR2 SVGAGI. V is cut by 2 bases and J by 3 bases, and the space between the germline ends is 10 bases. The CDR3 contains 14 residues, cysteine and phenylalanine counted. Only the CDR3 part of the read is kept: 42 bases, read in frame from the first base. Before undergoing thyroid surgery, none of the patients had been given any kind of treatment. Using T-cell receptor beta sequencing, the study looked back at clinical samples from patients collected from about 2011 to 2018. Library preparation used PCR. Data came from an Illumina HiSeq 4000. High-throughput sequencing was used to profile the CDR3 region of the TCR beta-chain in every patient. The study's own analysis went as follows. CDR3 differences across clinicopathological groups were used to build a classifier for discriminating distant-metastatic papillary thyroid cancer patients. The Shannon index was used to assess repertoire diversity, and the Morisita-Horn index was used to assess tumor-blood repertoire similarity. TCRdb trimmed the raw reads at Q25, called clones with MiXCR and kept productive beta chains. V and J calls and clone size were set by TCRdb, not the authors. The sample data list approximately 84,000 clones, and 15% of these were observed just once. The ten biggest clones cover around 3.3% of the sample.

This clone was found a few times. This clone's antigen is unknown. No much larger clone exists at a distance of one base, and base qualities are not known. The TCR was taken from a female donor with papillary thyroid cancer or a benign thyroid nodule (not recorded which). Some clones in this sample may be carry-over from other donors' samples. The chain was built from TRBV6-5 and TRBJ2-5; TRBD2 is perhaps the D gene, given 6 matching bases. Material: blood. In nucleotides, the sequence is TGTGCCAGCAGTTACCGGGACTCCGAAGAGACCCAGTACTTC. This codes for CASSYRDSEETQYF.